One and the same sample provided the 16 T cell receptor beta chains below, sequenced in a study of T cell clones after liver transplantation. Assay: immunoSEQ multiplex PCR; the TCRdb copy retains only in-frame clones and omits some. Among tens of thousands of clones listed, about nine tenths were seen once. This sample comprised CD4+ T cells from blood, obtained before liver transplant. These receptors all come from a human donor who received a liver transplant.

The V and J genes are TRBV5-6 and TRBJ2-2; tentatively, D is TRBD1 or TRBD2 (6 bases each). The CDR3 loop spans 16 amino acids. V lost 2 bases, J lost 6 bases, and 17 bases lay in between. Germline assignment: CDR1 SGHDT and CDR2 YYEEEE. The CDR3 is CASSLWGQGGAGELFF. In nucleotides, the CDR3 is TGTGCCAGCAGCTTATGGGGGCAGGGAGGAGCCGGGGAGCTGTTTTTT. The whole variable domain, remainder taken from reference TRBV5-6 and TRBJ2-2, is DAGVTQSPTHLIKTRGQQVTLRCSPKSGHDTVSWYQQALGQGPQFIFQYYEEEERQRGNFPDRFSGHQFPNYSSELNVNALLLGDSALYLCASSLWGQGGAGELFFGEGSRLTVL.

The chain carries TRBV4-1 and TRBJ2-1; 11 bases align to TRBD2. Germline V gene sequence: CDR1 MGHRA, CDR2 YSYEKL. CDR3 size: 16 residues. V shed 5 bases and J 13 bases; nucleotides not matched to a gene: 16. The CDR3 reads CASSSRTGLADRGQFF. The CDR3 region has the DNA TGCGCCAGCAGCTCAAGGACGGGACTAGCGGACCGAGGTCAGTTCTTC.

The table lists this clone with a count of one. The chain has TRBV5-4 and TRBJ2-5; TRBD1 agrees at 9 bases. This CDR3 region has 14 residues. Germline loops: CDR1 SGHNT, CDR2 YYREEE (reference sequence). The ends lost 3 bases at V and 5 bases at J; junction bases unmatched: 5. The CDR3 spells CASSSGQGRETQYF. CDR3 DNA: TGTGCCAGCAGCTCGGGACAGGGCCGGGAGACCCAGTACTTC.

In DNA, the CDR3 is TGTGCCAGCAGCCGGGGGGATTACGAGCAGTACTTC. Translated: CASSRGDYEQYF. This chain joins TRBV28 and TRBJ2-7; 7 bases match TRBD2. The CDR3 contains 12 residues. V shed 6 bases and J 4 bases; nucleotides not matched to a gene: 3. Per germline, CDR1 MDHEN and CDR2 SYDVKM.

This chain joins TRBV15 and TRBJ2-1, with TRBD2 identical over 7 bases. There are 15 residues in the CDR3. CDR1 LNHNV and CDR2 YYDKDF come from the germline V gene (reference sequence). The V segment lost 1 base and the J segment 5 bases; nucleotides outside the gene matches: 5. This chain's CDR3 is CATSRAGGSHNEQFF. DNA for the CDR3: TGTGCCACCAGCAGAGCGGGAGGAAGCCACAATGAGCAGTTCTTC.

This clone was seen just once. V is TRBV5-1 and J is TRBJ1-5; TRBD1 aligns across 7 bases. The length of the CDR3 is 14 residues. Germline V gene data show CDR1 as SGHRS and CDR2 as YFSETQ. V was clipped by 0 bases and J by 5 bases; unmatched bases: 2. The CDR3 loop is CASSLEGGDQPQHF. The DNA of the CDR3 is TGCGCCAGCAGCTTGGAAGGGGGCGATCAGCCCCAGCATTTT.

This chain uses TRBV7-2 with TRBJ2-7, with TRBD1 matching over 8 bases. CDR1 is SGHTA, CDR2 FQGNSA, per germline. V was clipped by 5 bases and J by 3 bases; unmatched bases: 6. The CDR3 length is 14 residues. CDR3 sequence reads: CASSTGDRIYEQYF. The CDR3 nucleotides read TGTGCCAGCAGCACCGGGGACAGGATCTACGAGCAGTACTTC.

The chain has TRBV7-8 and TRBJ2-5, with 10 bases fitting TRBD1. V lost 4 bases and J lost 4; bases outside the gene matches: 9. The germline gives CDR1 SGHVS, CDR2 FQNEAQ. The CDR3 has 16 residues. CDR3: CASSSLGQGLRETQYF. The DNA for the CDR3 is TGTGCCAGCAGCTCCCTGGGACAGGGGTTACGAGAGACCCAGTACTTC.

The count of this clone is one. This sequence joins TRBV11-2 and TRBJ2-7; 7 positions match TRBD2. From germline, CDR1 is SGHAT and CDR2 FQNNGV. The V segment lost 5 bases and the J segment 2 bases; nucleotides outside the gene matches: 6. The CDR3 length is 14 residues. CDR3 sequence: CASSKSGLAYEQYF. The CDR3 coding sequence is TGTGCCAGCAGCAAAAGCGGACTAGCCTACGAGCAGTACTTC.

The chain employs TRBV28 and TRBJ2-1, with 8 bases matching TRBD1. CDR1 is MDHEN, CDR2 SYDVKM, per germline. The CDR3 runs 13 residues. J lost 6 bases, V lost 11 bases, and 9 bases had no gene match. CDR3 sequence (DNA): TGTGCCGGAAAGCCCAGGGGGCTCAATGAGCAGTTCTTC. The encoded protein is CAGKPRGLNEQFF.

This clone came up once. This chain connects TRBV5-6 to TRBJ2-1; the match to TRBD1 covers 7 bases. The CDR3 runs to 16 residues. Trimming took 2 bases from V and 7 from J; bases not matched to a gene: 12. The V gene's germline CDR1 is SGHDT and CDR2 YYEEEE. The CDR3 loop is CASSFRAGGRGNEQFF. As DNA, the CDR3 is TGTGCCAGCAGCTTCCGGGCAGGGGGACGTGGGAATGAGCAGTTCTTC.

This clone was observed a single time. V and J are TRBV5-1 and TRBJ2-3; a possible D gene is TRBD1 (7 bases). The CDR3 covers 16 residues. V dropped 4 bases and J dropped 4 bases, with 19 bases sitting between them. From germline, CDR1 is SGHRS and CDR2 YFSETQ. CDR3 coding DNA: TGCGCCAGCAGCCGCGCCACGACAGGGAGGTCAGATACGCAGTATTTT. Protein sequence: CASSRATTGRSDTQYF.

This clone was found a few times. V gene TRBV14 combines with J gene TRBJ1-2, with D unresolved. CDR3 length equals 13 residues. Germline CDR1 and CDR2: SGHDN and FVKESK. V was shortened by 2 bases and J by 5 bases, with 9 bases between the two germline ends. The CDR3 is CASSQSLGYGYTF. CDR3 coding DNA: TGTGCCAGCAGCCAAAGTCTGGGATATGGCTACACCTTC.

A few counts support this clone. CDR3 in DNA: TGTGCCAGCAGTTCCTCAGGGGGGGCTAACTATGGCTACACCTTC. Translated: CASSSSGGANYGYTF. The V gene is TRBV28, the J gene TRBJ1-2; 7 nucleotides match TRBD1. There are 15 residues in the CDR3. The V gene's germline CDR1 is MDHEN and CDR2 SYDVKM. J lost 0 bases, V lost 4 bases, and 5 bases had no gene match.

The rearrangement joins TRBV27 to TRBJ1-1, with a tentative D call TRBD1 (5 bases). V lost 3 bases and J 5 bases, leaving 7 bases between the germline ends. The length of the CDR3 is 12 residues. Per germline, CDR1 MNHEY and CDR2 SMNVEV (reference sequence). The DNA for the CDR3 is TGTGCCAGCAGTTTTCGGGGGACTGAAGCTTTCTTT. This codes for CASSFRGTEAFF.

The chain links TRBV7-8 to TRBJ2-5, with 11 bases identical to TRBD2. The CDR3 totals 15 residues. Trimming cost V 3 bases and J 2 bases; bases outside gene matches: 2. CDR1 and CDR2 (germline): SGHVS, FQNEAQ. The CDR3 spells CASSLTSGMQETQYF. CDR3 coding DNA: TGTGCCAGCAGCTTGACTAGCGGGATGCAAGAGACCCAGTACTTC.